Only one count was recorded for the clone carrying this T cell receptor beta chain. This entry belongs to a study of blood T cell repertoires in COVID-19. Assay used: immunoSEQ multiplex PCR; TCRdb lists only in-frame clones, some missing. The sample gives about 94,000 clones, around 87% of which show up once; 4.5% to 6% is in the top ten. This CDR3 is built from 15 residues. Germline lookup yields CDR1 LGHDT and CDR2 YNNKEL (reference sequence). Trimming took 8 bases from V and 0 from J, leaving 16 bases between them. The sequence came from a woman older than 75 with acute or convalescent COVID-19. The material sequenced was peripheral blood. V is TRBV3-1 (or the pseudogene TRBV3-2) and J is TRBJ1-1; D ambiguous. The CDR3 region has the DNA TGTGCCAGCCGAACCCACAGTAGTTTGAACACTGAAGCTTTCTTT. It specifies CASRTHSSLNTEAFF.